This T cell receptor beta chain was captured in a study of T-cell reconstitution after alpha-beta-depleted transplantation in children (dated by TCRdb to about 2016). For context, the study as a whole: T-cell immune reconstitution after TCRalphabeta/CD19-depleted allogeneic hematopoietic cell transplantation in children was quantitatively tracked in the study by means of TCR repertoire profiling.

Receptor libraries were prepared by PCR. The data were produced on an Illumina HiSeq 2500. Molecular barcoding was employed in the preparation of TCR libraries, with unique molecular identifiers being used to normalize TCRbeta repertoire quantification. The raw public reads went through TCRdb reprocessing: fastp at Q25, MiXCR clone calling, in-frame beta chains kept. Rows matching on CDR3 protein sequence are summarized as one entry with the most common DNA and genes. The sample table lists roughly 66,000 distinct CDR3 sequences, roughly 5% of them with a count of one. The ten largest clones represent about 19% of the sample. General conclusions and limits of the study: In some patients, the high TCRbeta diversity seen at day 60 was put down to recipient T cells and intrathymic progenitors that had survived conditioning. Over the following months the frequencies of hyperexpanded clones went down, and after one year T-cell counts and TCRbeta diversity were mostly credited to newly produced T cells. About two months after transplant, the apparently early recovery of alphabetaT-cell counts reportedly depended on just several hundred clones that had expanded rapidly and came from non-depleted graft cells.

The treatment or condition label of this sample denotes: allogeneic hematopoietic cell transplantation with graft depleted of TCRalphabeta T cells and CD19 B cells. The children who served as transplant recipients had been given grafts of TCRalphabeta/CD19-depleted allogeneic hematopoietic cells. The table lists this clonotype with many counts. No antigen is known for it. No clone much larger than this one lies a single base away; base qualities are absent. The material was PBMCs, mostly from graft donor cells, obtained 180 days after TCRalphabeta/CD19-depleted stem cell transplant. The origin of this receptor is a boy less than two years old who had a stem cell transplant for acute myeloid leukemia, so the T cells may come from the graft donor.

The CDR3 protein: CASSPQGAGTDTQYF. DNA sequence: TGTGCCAGCAGCCCACAGGGGGCAGGTACAGATACGCAGTATTTT. The V and J segments used are TRBV7-3 and TRBJ2-3, with 9 bases in between that match TRBD1. The germline V gene provides CDR1 SGHTA and CDR2 FQGTGA. Compared with germline, V lacks 5 bases and J lacks 3 bases; bases without a gene match: 6. The CDR3 starts with the cysteine, ends with the phenylalanine, and has 15 residues. The kept DNA is CDR3 alone, 45 bases in frame from the first base.